This T cell receptor (beta chain) was recorded in a study of PD-1 blockade in classical Hodgkin lymphoma (dated by TCRdb to 2018 to 2020). Describing the broader study: Nivolumab dosing was 3 mg/kg intravenously every 2 weeks, continuing until either disease progression or unacceptable toxicity. The study used CyTOF and TCR beta sequencing to define a peripheral blood immune signature of response to PD-1 blockade in classical Hodgkin lymphoma. The paper as a whole reports these results and caveats: Only a single clinical trial cohort was studied, and what caused the repertoire differences, possibly disease activity or prior therapy, remained undefined. Baseline TCR diversity was reported to be lower in newly diagnosed patients than in healthy donors, and even lower in relapsed/refractory patients. By C4D1, a significant rise was seen in CD4+ TCR diversity but not in CD8+ TCR diversity (p=0.0027 vs p=0.16), and the rise was most apparent among complete responders (p=0.02). Diversity was lower in patients who began nivolumab less than 1 year after ASCT, so these patients were left out of later analyses to avoid confounding by immune reconstitution. Trial patients with a complete response had baseline diversity similar to that of newly diagnosed patients, while partial responders and progressors had significantly lower diversity.

The CDR3 sequence holds 16 residues, the cysteine and phenylalanine included. The entry retains the CDR3 DNA only, 48 bases that are in frame from base 1. V ends up 6 bases short and J 6 bases short, with an unmatched junction base count of 8. Based on the germline V gene (reference sequence), the CDR1 and CDR2 sequences are LNHDA and SQIVND. The time point label, read with the paper, signifies: cycle 2 day 1 (C2D1) of nivolumab. Every trial patient had relapsed following autologous stem cell transplantation, and prior brentuximab vedotin exposure was what differed among cohorts A, B and C. The trial cohort was composed of approximately 60 patients with relapsed/refractory classical Hodgkin lymphoma, for whom complete response, partial response or progressive disease was recorded as best overall response. Single-agent nivolumab was administered to trial patients in the multi-cohort phase II CheckMate 205 trial. An independent review committee assessed best overall response using the 2007 International Working Group response criteria. Trial PBMCs were collected just before the start of nivolumab (C1D1) and during therapy at cycle 2 day 1 and cycle 4 day 1. Peripheral blood was collected in 8 mL Vacutainer Cell Preparation Tubes, from which PBMCs were isolated by centrifugation and then cryopreserved.

This clone came up a few times. Its antigen is still unknown. Per-base quality was not reported, and no clone a single base away is much larger than it. Genomic DNA was isolated using the Qiagen DNeasy kit from unsorted PBMCs as well as from negatively selected CD4+ and CD8+ fractions. TCR beta CDR3 regions were amplified by immunoSEQ multiplex PCR using primers annealing to V and J segments. Amplification bias was minimized using a synthetic immune receptor repertoire, and residual bias was removed computationally after sequencing. In the paper's pipeline: Custom Python scripts were used to quantify repertoire diversity as the Shannon entropy index. The unsorted, CD4+ and CD8+ repertoires were each analyzed separately, with the exception of combined analyses, where CD4+ and CD8+ sequences were merged in silico. Clonal expansion was defined as a frequency increase of at least 2-fold after treatment compared with C1D1, and clones undetected at baseline were assigned a pseudocount of 0.5. Clones with 0 or 1 copy at C1D1 were defined as singleton clones, while clones with 2 or more copies were defined as non-singleton clones. Clones expanded in unsorted samples were annotated as CD4+, CD8+ or unknown by matching protein sequences in sorted samples from the same patient. Wilcoxon tests were applied to paired samples to test diversity changes from C1D1 to C4D1. TCRdb took over this immuneACCESS table, retaining in-frame rearrangements with V and J assigned. Such tables are incomplete; in checked studies, under half of the missing clones stem from an unresolved V gene, and the remainder is unexplained. D and trimming come from the DNA, and the V and J calls and clone size come from that table. This sample lists 4,000 to 4,500 clones; about three fifths were detected once. About 9% of the sample goes to the ten largest clones.

The sample was peripheral blood mononuclear cells (PBMCs), taken before the second cycle of nivolumab. The V and J segments used are TRBV19 and TRBJ2-3; the junction holds 14 bases that match TRBD2. The receptor was isolated from a human donor with classical Hodgkin lymphoma. The DNA sequence is as follows: TGTGCCAGTAGACCGGGACTAGCGGGAGCGTGGGATACGCAGTATTTT. This gives the protein CASRPGLAGAWDTQYF.